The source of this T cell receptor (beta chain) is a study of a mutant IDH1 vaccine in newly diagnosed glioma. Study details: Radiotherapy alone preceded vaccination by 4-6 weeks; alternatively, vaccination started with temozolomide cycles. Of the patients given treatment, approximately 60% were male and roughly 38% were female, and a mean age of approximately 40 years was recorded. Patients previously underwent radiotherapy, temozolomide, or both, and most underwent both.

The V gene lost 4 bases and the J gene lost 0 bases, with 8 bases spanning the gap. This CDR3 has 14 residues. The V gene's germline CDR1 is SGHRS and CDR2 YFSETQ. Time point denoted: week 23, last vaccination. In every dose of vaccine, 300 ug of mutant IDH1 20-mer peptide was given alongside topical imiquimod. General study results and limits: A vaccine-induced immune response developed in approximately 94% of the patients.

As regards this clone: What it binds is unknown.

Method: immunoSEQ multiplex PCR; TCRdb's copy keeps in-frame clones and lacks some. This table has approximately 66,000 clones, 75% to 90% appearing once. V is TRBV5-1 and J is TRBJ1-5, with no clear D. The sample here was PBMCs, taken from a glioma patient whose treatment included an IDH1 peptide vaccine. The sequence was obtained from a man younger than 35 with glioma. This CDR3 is CASSGGDSNQPQHF. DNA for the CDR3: TGCGCCAGCAGCGGCGGAGATAGCAATCAGCCCCAGCATTTT.